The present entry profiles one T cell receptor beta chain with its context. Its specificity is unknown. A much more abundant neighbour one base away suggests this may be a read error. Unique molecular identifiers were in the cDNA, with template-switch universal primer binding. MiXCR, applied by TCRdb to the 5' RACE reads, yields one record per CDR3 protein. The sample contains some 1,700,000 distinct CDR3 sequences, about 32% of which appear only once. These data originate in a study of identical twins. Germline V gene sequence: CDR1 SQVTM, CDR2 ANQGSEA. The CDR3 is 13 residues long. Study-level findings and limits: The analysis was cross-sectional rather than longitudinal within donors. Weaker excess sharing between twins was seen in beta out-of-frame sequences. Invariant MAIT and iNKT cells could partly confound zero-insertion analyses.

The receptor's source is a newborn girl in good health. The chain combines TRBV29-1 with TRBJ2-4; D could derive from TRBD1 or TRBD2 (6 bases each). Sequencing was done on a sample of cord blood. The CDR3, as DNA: TGCAGCTACCGGGGGCTAGCCAAAAACGTTCAGTACTTC. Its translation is CSYRGLAKNVQYF.